This is a list of T cell receptor beta chains from one sample in a study of PD-1 and CTLA-4 blockade in melanoma. TCRdb's table, derived via immunoSEQ multiplex PCR, lists solely in-frame clones and lacks some. The sample records fewer than 20,000 clones, about 70% being singletons. The sample here was CD8+ T cells from peripheral blood, taken from a patient given anti-PD-1 treatment. The receptors were gathered from a human donor with melanoma. CDR3s include the opening cysteine and the closing phenylalanine or tryptophan. D genes are given only for firm matches. Only part of the rows carry a size: once, few, many, or a class if the clone is expanded.

>-|TRBV2|few|TRBJ2-5
TGTGCCAGCAGTGAACAGAGAGAGACCCAGTACTTC
CASSEQRETQYF
>TRBD2|TRBV29-1|-|TRBJ2-5
TGCAGCGCCCGACTAGCGAACTACCAAGAGACCCAGTACTTC
CSARLANYQETQYF
>-|TRBV2|-|TRBJ1-3
TGTGCCAGCAGGCCCAGCCCTATGGGAAACACCATATATTTT
CASRPSPMGNTIYF
>-|TRBV6-2/TRBV6-3|-|TRBJ1-1
TGTGCCAGCAGTTACTCAGAAGAGATGAACACTGAAGCTTTCTTT
CASSYSEEMNTEAFF
>-|TRBV9|-|TRBJ2-3
TGTGCCAGCAGCGGGCCTAGCGGCACAGATACGCAGTATTTT
CASSGPSGTDTQYF
>-|TRBV5-6|few|TRBJ1-2
TGTGCCAGCAGTTTTGTAGGGGACACCGCTAACTATGGCTACACCTTC
CASSFVGDTANYGYTF
>-|TRBV5-4|-|TRBJ1-1
TGTGCCAGCAGCTTGTTGTCGTACGGCAGTTCGAACACTGAAGCTTTCTTT
CASSLLSYGSSNTEAFF
>-|TRBV28|-|TRBJ2-2
TGTGCCAGCAGTTTAACGGCGGTGAGAATGGCCGGGGAGCTGTTTTTT
CASSLTAVRMAGELFF
>TRBD1|TRBV5-1|-|TRBJ2-7
TGCGCCAGCAGCCCGGGACAGATCTACGAGCAGTACTTC
CASSPGQIYEQYF
>-|TRBV29-1|-|TRBJ2-1
TGCAGCGTTGCCCATAGCTCCTACAATGAGCAGTTCTTC
CSVAHSSYNEQFF
>TRBD2|TRBV29-1|-|TRBJ2-1
TGCAGCGTTGCGGGGACTAGACCCTACAATGAGCAGTTCTTC
CSVAGTRPYNEQFF
>-|TRBV27|-|TRBJ2-3
TGTGCCAGCAGTCCAGGGGCGTTTAGCACAGATACGCAGTATTTT
CASSPGAFSTDTQYF
>TRBD1|TRBV27|-|TRBJ1-1
TGTGCCAGCAGTTTATCCTCGACAGGGGGCAGCGAAGCTTTCTTT
CASSLSSTGGSEAFF
>-|TRBV4-1|few|TRBJ1-2
TGCGCCAGCAGCCAAGGGGGGGACGGTACTAACTATGGCTACACCTTC
CASSQGGDGTNYGYTF
>TRBD1|TRBV7-2|-|TRBJ2-5
TGTGCCAGCAGCTTAGCGCTAAGGGCAGGGACAGGGGAGACCCAGTACTTC
CASSLALRAGTGETQYF
>-|TRBV7-2|-|TRBJ1-2
TGTGCCAGCAGCTTATTCCCATATGAGGACCCGAATGGCTACACCTTC
CASSLFPYEDPNGYTF
>TRBD1|TRBV30|few|TRBJ2-2
TGTGCCTGGACCGGCTTCGAGGGGGACAGGGGGACCGGGGAGCTGTTTTTT
CAWTGFEGDRGTGELFF
>TRBD1|TRBV5-4|-|TRBJ1-6
TGTGCCAGCAGCTTTGGAGACAGGGTTAATTCACCCCTCCACTTT
CASSFGDRVNSPLHF
>TRBD2|TRBV11-2|-|TRBJ2-1
TGTGCCAGCAGCTTAGCTAGCGGGAGGGGCACAAATGAGCAGTTCTTC
CASSLASGRGTNEQFF
>-|TRBV24-1|-|TRBJ2-7
TGTGCCACCAGTGATTGGGGGTACGAGCAGTACTTC
CATSDWGYEQYF
>-|TRBV9|-|TRBJ2-7
TGTGCCAGCAGCGTAGCGGCGGGGGCGAGCGAGCAGTACTTC
CASSVAAGASEQYF
>-|TRBV7-8|few|TRBJ2-7
TGTGCCAGCAGCTTAGCGGCCCAGGGAGACCTTTACGAGCAGTACTTC
CASSLAAQGDLYEQYF
>-|TRBV7-9|-|TRBJ2-5
TGTGCCAGCAGCTTACCGGGCAGAACTAAAGAGACCCAGTACTTC
CASSLPGRTKETQYF
>-|TRBV9|few|TRBJ1-6
TGTGCCAGCAGCGTAGAGGGGACGGTCTCCTATAATTCACCCCTCCACTTT
CASSVEGTVSYNSPLHF